This entry is about one T cell receptor (beta chain). Clones were read by immunoSEQ multiplex PCR, and TCRdb kept only the in-frame ones, dropping some. This sample has 1,100,000 or so clones, with about four fifths found just once. CDR1 is LNHDA and CDR2 is SQIVND in the germline V gene (reference sequence). The CDR3 runs 15 residues. V lost 2 bases to trimming and J lost 5 bases; unmatched junction nucleotides: 5. The data belong to a study of shared clonotypes between healthy human individuals. This chain connects TRBV19 to TRBJ2-1, with 8 bases identical to TRBD2. The sample consisted of memory CD4+ T cells from PBMCs. Indicated subset: CD45RA-negative fraction. This TCR was sampled from a man aged 18 to 29 in good health. Some clones in this sample may be carry-over from other donors' samples. Here the CDR3 reads CASSIQGLVNNEQFF. Here the CDR3 DNA reads TGTGCCAGTAGTATACAGGGACTAGTAAACAATGAGCAGTTCTTC. Based on the CDR3 plus reference TRBV19 and TRBJ2-1, the full variable domain is DGGITQSPKYLFRKEGQNVTLSCEQNLNHDAMYWYRQDPGQGLRLIYYSQIVNDFQKGDIAEGYSVSREKKESFPLTVTSAQKNPTAFYLCASSIQGLVNNEQFFGPGTRLTVL.